This TCR beta chain was obtained from a study of blood T cell repertoires in COVID-19 (dated by TCRdb to 2018 to 2021). With regard to the full study: Samples from collaborators originated in the United States, Italy and Spain and spanned both the acute and convalescent phases of COVID-19. The dataset comprised deeply sampled blood TCRbeta repertoires from subjects exposed to, actively infected with, or recovered from COVID-19. The material from the prospective study consisted of cDNA or gDNA derived from T cells, B-cell-depleted T cells, or PBMCs. HLA class I and class II types, where available, came from metadata supplied by the sample provider rather than from assay-based typing. Sample metadata almost always included a de-identified subject ID, COVID-19 status, age in years and sex. The samples were drawn from the first 160 participants of the ongoing ImmuneRACE study and from roughly 1,300 subjects provided by 6 global collaborators. The repertoires were released in a freely available public database meant as a resource for research on the immune response to SARS-CoV-2.

TCRbeta CDR3 regions were amplified from genomic DNA by means of the immunoSEQ Assay, a bias-controlled multiplex PCR. In the authors' own workflow: Within the assay, amplification of reference gene primers was used to estimate how many nucleated cells each sample contained. To quantify the absolute abundance of each unique TCRbeta CDR3 rearrangement, sequence reads were collapsed and filtered. Productive Simpson clonality was computed per sample as the square root of Simpson's diversity index over productive rearrangements. As stored in TCRdb, this immuneACCESS dataset retains in-frame rearrangements with V and J assigned. A fraction of the clones does not appear; measured against another copy, unresolved V genes explain less than half of the discrepancy, and the remainder lacks a known reason. D and trimming come from the DNA, and the V and J calls and clone size come from that table. The sample profile shows about 300,000 clones; approximately 89% of them were found once. The ten largest clones take up approximately 2.9% of the sample.

In regard to this clone: Which antigen it targets is not known. No per-base quality is available; no much larger clone lies one base away.

Participants in the prospective study were aged roughly 18 to 100 years, lived in about two dozen United States geographic areas, and enrolled through a virtual design. In the prospective study, cohorts were assigned on the basis of participant-reported clinical history obtained from a screening survey and a study questionnaire. Exposed participants had been in contact, within 2 weeks of entering the study, with a person who had a PCR-confirmed or clinician-diagnosed case of COVID-19. Mobile phlebotomists in the prospective study collected whole blood, serum and a nasopharyngeal or oropharyngeal swab from every participant. Participants in the prospective study had the option to provide additional blood draws and questionnaires over an approximately two-month period. Before DNA extraction, blood samples from the prospective study were shipped at room temperature or frozen. Broader findings and caveats from the paper: The amount of clinical and demographic metadata varied by source and participant and was provided uncurated.

V trim: 4 bases; J trim: 2 bases; unmatched bases: 5. The CDR3 spans 15 residues, from the cysteine through the phenylalanine. Kept here is only the CDR3 DNA, which spans 45 bases and is read in frame from base 1. CDR1 and CDR2 were assigned from the germline V gene as MGHRA and YSYEKL. The rearranged chain carries TRBV4-1 and TRBJ1-2; TRBD1 fits 9 bases in the junction. The sample consisted of PBMCs or T cells enriched from blood (not recorded which). The clonotype was recovered from a woman between 50 and 59 years old who had been exposed to COVID-19. The CDR3 in this case is CASSLSQGANYGYTF. The DNA is TGCGCCAGCAGCCTATCACAGGGGGCGAACTATGGCTACACCTTC.